These T cell receptor beta chains were read from a single sample in a study of T cell responses to AZD1222 COVID-19 vaccine. Sequencing was performed with immunoSEQ multiplex PCR; in TCRdb, only in-frame clones are kept and a portion is missing. The sample contains fewer than 300,000 clones, approximately 93% of which appear only once. This specimen consisted of peripheral blood, obtained on day 0 of AZD1222 vaccination. These receptors came from an adult in good health. The CDR3 runs from the conserved cysteine through the conserved F or W. Fields, in order: V gene, D gene, J gene, clone size, CDR3 protein, CDR3 DNA. D genes are given only for firm matches. Clone size appears in some rows only: once, few, many, or a class for an expanded clone.

TRBV7-2,TRBD1,TRBJ2-3,NA,CASSLTGYTQYF,TGTGCCAGCAGCTTGACAGGGTATACGCAGTATTTT
TRBV4-1,NA,TRBJ1-2,NA,CASSPDGYTF,TGCGCCAGCAGTCCCGATGGCTACACCTTC
TRBV4-2,NA,TRBJ1-2,NA,CASSQDLRQQYGYTF,TGTGCCAGCAGCCAAGATCTGAGGCAGCAATATGGCTACACCTTC
TRBV20-1,NA,TRBJ1-2,NA,CSALLYDGYTF,TGCAGTGCTCTCCTCTATGATGGCTACACCTTC
TRBV7-8,TRBD1,TRBJ2-7,NA,CASSFRTGGSYEQYF,TGTGCCAGCAGCTTCCGGACAGGTGGATCCTACGAGCAGTACTTC
TRBV6-2/TRBV6-3,TRBD1,TRBJ1-5,NA,CASSYSTFGTGYNQPQHF,TGTGCCAGCAGTTACTCGACCTTCGGGACAGGGTACAATCAGCCCCAGCATTTT
TRBV7-8,NA,TRBJ1-3,NA,CASSLAQPSGNTIYF,TGTGCCAGCAGCTTAGCCCAACCTTCTGGAAACACCATATATTTT
TRBV2,NA,TRBJ1-1,NA,CASTGNEGTEAFF,TGTGCCAGCACCGGCAATGAGGGCACTGAAGCTTTCTTT
TRBV2,NA,TRBJ1-2,once,CASTPDQGGLNYGYTF,TGTGCCAGCACCCCGGATCAGGGAGGATTAAATTATGGCTACACCTTC
TRBV13,NA,TRBJ1-1,few,CASSLVTEAFF,TGTGCCAGCAGCTTAGTCACTGAAGCTTTCTTT
TRBV5-1,NA,TRBJ1-2,NA,CASSHGQSYGYTF,TGCGCCAGCAGCCATGGACAGTCCTATGGCTACACCTTC
TRBV5-1,NA,TRBJ1-3,NA,CASSKDRASSGNTIYF,TGCGCCAGCAGCAAGGACAGAGCATCTTCTGGAAACACCATATATTTT
TRBV9,NA,TRBJ1-1,once,CASSVGQDTEAFF,TGTGCCAGCAGCGTAGGACAGGATACTGAAGCTTTCTTT
TRBV27,NA,TRBJ2-3,NA,CASSFAVWSTDTQYF,TGTGCCAGCAGTTTTGCAGTGTGGAGCACAGATACGCAGTATTTT
TRBV9,NA,TRBJ2-2,few,CASTTGGLLNTGELFF,TGTGCCAGCACTACTGGGGGTCTTCTGAACACCGGGGAGCTGTTTTTT
TRBV4-3,NA,TRBJ2-7,NA,CASSHQVENEQYF,TGCGCCAGCAGCCATCAGGTGGAGAACGAGCAGTACTTC
TRBV24-1,TRBD1,TRBJ2-3,NA,CATSDRQGISTDTQYF,TGTGCCACCAGTGATCGACAGGGGATTAGCACAGATACGCAGTATTTT
TRBV28,NA,TRBJ1-1,NA,CASSFSGVGAFF,TGTGCCAGCAGTTTTTCGGGGGTCGGGGCTTTCTTT
TRBV5-1,NA,TRBJ1-1,NA,CASSLEARDTEAFF,TGCGCCAGCAGCCTCGAGGCCCGGGACACTGAAGCTTTCTTT
TRBV4-3,NA,TRBJ2-2,NA,CASSQDGRNTGELFF,TGCGCCAGCAGCCAAGACGGGAGGAACACCGGGGAGCTGTTTTTT
TRBV28,TRBD1,TRBJ2-2,NA,CASSPGGQQNTGELFF,TGTGCCAGCTCCCCTGGGGGACAGCAGAACACCGGGGAGCTGTTTTTT
TRBV5-1,NA,TRBJ2-2,NA,CASTQGSGTGGELFF,TGCGCCAGCACCCAAGGTAGCGGTACGGGCGGGGAGCTGTTTTTT
TRBV9,TRBD1,TRBJ1-1,NA,CASSFRQGAEAFF,TGTGCCAGCAGCTTCCGACAGGGAGCTGAAGCTTTCTTT
TRBV28,NA,TRBJ1-5,NA,CASSPPPQGGDQPQHF,TGTGCCAGCAGTCCGCCCCCACAGGGTGGGGATCAGCCCCAGCATTTT
TRBV24-1,TRBD2,TRBJ2-7,NA,CATSESGTSSFYEQYF,TGTGCCACCAGTGAGTCCGGGACTAGCTCTTTCTACGAGCAGTACTTC
TRBV9,NA,TRBJ2-1,NA,CASSARQGGYNEQFF,TGTGCCAGCAGCGCCCGACAGGGAGGATACAATGAGCAGTTCTTC
TRBV20-1,NA,TRBJ1-1,NA,CSARDFLEAFF,TGCAGTGCTAGAGATTTCCTTGAAGCTTTCTTT
TRBV7-2,NA,TRBJ1-2,few,CASSIHRRSGYTF,TGTGCCAGCAGCATCCACAGGCGGTCTGGCTACACCTTC
TRBV5-1,TRBD1,TRBJ2-3,NA,CASSEPGQGADTQYF,TGCGCCAGCAGCGAGCCGGGACAGGGTGCAGATACGCAGTATTTT
TRBV5-1,TRBD1,TRBJ1-6,NA,CASSLAVRQGNNSPLHF,TGCGCCAGCAGCTTGGCCGTGCGACAGGGTAATAATTCACCCCTCCACTTT
TRBV5-1,NA,TRBJ2-3,NA,CASSTRERTDTQYF,TGCGCCAGCAGCACTCGGGAGCGCACAGATACGCAGTATTTT
TRBV30,NA,TRBJ2-1,NA,CAWSLTTTTNEQFF,TGTGCCTGGTCACTGACAACTACGACCAATGAGCAGTTCTTC
TRBV5-1,TRBD2,TRBJ2-7,few,CASSPRVVAGNEQYF,TGCGCCAGCAGCCCCAGGGTAGTAGCGGGAAACGAGCAGTACTTC
TRBV4-3,TRBD2,TRBJ2-2,NA,CASSHVVRGRREGYTGELFF,TGCGCCAGCAGCCACGTTGTACGGGGGCGGCGGGAGGGCTACACCGGGGAGCTGTTTTTT
TRBV24-1,TRBD2,TRBJ2-3,NA,CATSDPGLAGFTDTQYF,TGTGCCACCAGTGACCCCGGGCTAGCGGGATTCACAGATACGCAGTATTTT
TRBV29-1,NA,TRBJ1-4,NA,CSAGGANEKLFF,TGCAGCGCCGGCGGGGCCAATGAAAAACTGTTTTTT
TRBV7-2,TRBD1,TRBJ2-2,once,CASSLRDRVLYTGELFF,TGTGCCAGCAGCTTAAGGGACAGGGTACTTTACACCGGGGAGCTGTTTTTT
TRBV20-1,NA,TRBJ2-5,NA,CSANDWPGETQYF,TGCAGTGCTAATGACTGGCCCGGGGAGACCCAGTACTTC
TRBV9,TRBD2,TRBJ2-7,NA,CASSVGLAEREQYF,TGTGCCAGCAGCGTAGGACTAGCGGAGAGGGAGCAGTACTTC
TRBV9,NA,TRBJ2-2,NA,CASSSGVGTGELFF,TGTGCCAGCAGCTCCGGGGTGGGAACCGGGGAGCTGTTTTTT
TRBV10-3,NA,TRBJ1-2,NA,CAISGGAGANYGYTF,TGTGCCATCAGTGGTGGGGCGGGAGCTAACTATGGCTACACCTTC
TRBV5-1,NA,TRBJ1-4,NA,CASSLGALGDEKLFF,TGCGCCAGCAGCTTGGGGGCCCTGGGAGATGAAAAACTGTTTTTT
TRBV5-5,NA,TRBJ2-3,NA,CASSLGAGQQDTQYF,TGTGCCAGCAGCTTGGGTGCAGGGCAACAGGATACGCAGTATTTT
TRBV12-2,NA,TRBJ1-5,NA,CASRFSQGEGRNQPQHF,TGTGCAAGTCGCTTTAGTCAGGGTGAAGGTCGCAATCAGCCCCAGCATTTT
TRBV7-3,TRBD1,TRBJ2-2,NA,CASSLRDRGFGGELFF,TGTGCCAGCAGCTTAAGGGACAGGGGATTCGGCGGGGAGCTGTTTTTT
TRBV9,TRBD1,TRBJ1-6,NA,CASSPGQNNSPLHF,TGTGCCAGCAGCCCGGGACAGAATAATTCACCCCTCCACTTT
TRBV24-1,NA,TRBJ1-2,NA,CATSDPNWYGYTF,TGTGCCACCAGTGATCCAAATTGGTATGGCTACACCTTC
TRBV19,NA,TRBJ2-7,NA,CASSIFSLGTAGEQYF,TGTGCCAGTAGCATTTTCTCCTTAGGGACGGCAGGGGAGCAGTACTTC
TRBV5-1,NA,TRBJ1-4,NA,CASSGGATNEKLFF,TGCGCCAGCAGCGGTGGAGCAACTAATGAAAAACTGTTTTTT
TRBV24-1,TRBD1,TRBJ1-2,NA,CATSDSGTGGNYGYTF,TGTGCCACCAGTGACTCTGGGACAGGGGGCAACTATGGCTACACCTTC
TRBV5-1,NA,TRBJ2-1,NA,CASSLRSQPSSYNEQFF,TGCGCCAGCAGCTTGCGGTCACAGCCGAGCTCCTACAATGAGCAGTTCTTC
TRBV5-4,TRBD2,TRBJ2-5,NA,CASSATSGGQETQYF,TGTGCCAGCAGCGCGACTAGCGGGGGGCAAGAGACCCAGTACTTC
TRBV27,NA,TRBJ1-1,NA,CASSLALGRNTEAFF,TGTGCCAGCAGTCTAGCCCTGGGACGGAACACTGAAGCTTTCTTT
TRBV19,NA,TRBJ2-2,once,CASSILRGTGELFF,TGTGCCAGTAGTATCCTGAGGGGCACCGGGGAGCTGTTTTTT
TRBV18,NA,TRBJ2-7,NA,CASSPNLYEQYF,TGTGCCAGCTCACCAAACCTCTACGAGCAGTACTTC